This entry concerns a single TCR beta chain. Its recognized antigen is unknown. Base qualities are missing; no much larger clone stands one base away. CDR1 and CDR2 (MNHNS, SASEGT) derive from the germline V gene. The CDR3 has 13 amino acids, counting the end cysteine and phenylalanine. Just CDR3 DNA is preserved here, 39 bases in frame from base 1. V and J lose 3 bases and 6 bases, and a span of 9 bases separates them. The sample belongs to a study of blood T cell repertoires in COVID-19 (dated by TCRdb to about 2020). Regarding the study in general: Collaborator samples came from the United States, Italy and Spain and covered acute and convalescent phases of COVID-19. The material from the prospective study consisted of cDNA or gDNA derived from T cells, B-cell-depleted T cells, or PBMCs. Deeply sampled blood TCRbeta repertoires from subjects exposed to, actively infected with, or recovered from COVID-19 were included in the dataset. The repertoires were released in a freely available public database meant as a resource for research on the immune response to SARS-CoV-2. Samples were obtained from the ongoing ImmuneRACE study (first 160 participants) and from over 1,000 subjects provided by 6 global collaborators. Sample metadata almost always included a de-identified subject ID, COVID-19 status, age in years and sex. Where available, HLA class I and class II types were taken from metadata supplied by the sample provider and were not determined by assay-based typing. Study-level results and caveats: Clinical and demographic metadata were provided uncurated, with the amount varying by source and participant.

At one collaborating source in Seattle, patients were enrolled during active infection and were followed longitudinally through the course of disease. Collaborating institutions collected whole blood in K2EDTA tubes following their own protocols. Collaborator samples were shipped for TCRbeta analysis as frozen whole blood, isolated PBMCs, or DNA extracted from either sample type. TCRbeta CDR3 regions were amplified from genomic DNA using the immunoSEQ Assay, a bias-controlled multiplex PCR. Turning to the authors' computational methods: The number of nucleated cells in each sample was estimated from the amplification of reference gene primers within the assay. To quantify the absolute abundance of each unique TCRbeta CDR3 rearrangement, sequence reads were collapsed and filtered. Productive Simpson clonality was computed per sample as the square root of Simpson's diversity index over productive rearrangements. TCRdb stores this immuneACCESS table with in-frame sequences only. Part of the clones is absent; in the studies checked, under half of the shortfall reflects unresolved V genes, and no reason is known for the rest. V and J calls and clone size are those listed in that table; D and trimming were worked out from the DNA. Here the sample has roughly 380,000 clones; around 89% occur a single time. The ten largest clones add up to roughly 1.4% of the sample.

Recombination connected TRBV6-1 to TRBJ1-5, with the identity of the D gene unclear. Source material: peripheral blood. The receptor was derived from a woman aged 35 to 49 with COVID-19, enrolled during active disease. CDR3 protein: CASSDEIGQPQHF. Here is the DNA: TGTGCCAGCAGTGACGAGATCGGTCAGCCCCAGCATTTT.